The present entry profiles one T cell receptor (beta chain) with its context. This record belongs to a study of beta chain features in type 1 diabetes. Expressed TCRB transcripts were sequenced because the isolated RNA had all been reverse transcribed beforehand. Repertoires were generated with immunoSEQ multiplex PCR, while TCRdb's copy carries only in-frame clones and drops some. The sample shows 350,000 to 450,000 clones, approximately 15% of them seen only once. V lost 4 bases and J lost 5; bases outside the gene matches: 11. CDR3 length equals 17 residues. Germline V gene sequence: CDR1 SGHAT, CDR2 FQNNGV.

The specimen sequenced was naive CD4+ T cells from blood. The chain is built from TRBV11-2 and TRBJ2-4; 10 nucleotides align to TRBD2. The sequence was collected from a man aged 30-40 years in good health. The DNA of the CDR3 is TGTGCCAGCAGCTCCACTCAACTGACTAGCGGGCAAAACATTCAGTACTTC. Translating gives CASSSTQLTSGQNIQYF.